Listed here are 9 T cell receptor beta chains from one sample, sequenced in a study of STAT5B mutations in CD4+ large granular lymphocyte leukemia. This table comes from immunoSEQ multiplex PCR, and its TCRdb copy is limited to in-frame clones, with some not included. The profile covers 45,000 to 50,000 clones, with roughly 84% appearing a single time and 0.35% taken by the ten largest. Input material: CD4+ T cells from blood buffy coats. Receptor source: a human donor in good health.

The chain carries TRBV7-8 and TRBJ2-7; D call uncertain. CDR1 is SGHVS and CDR2 is FQNEAQ in the germline V gene. Trimming took off 5 bases at V and 4 bases at J, with 18 bases between the two ends. CDR3 size: 15 residues. The DNA for the CDR3 is TGTGCCAGCAGCCCCACGTACGGAGTGCAGTACGAGCAGTACTTC. The encoded protein is CASSPTYGVQYEQYF.

The chain uses TRBV9 and TRBJ2-2; weak D call: TRBD2 (7 bases). Trimming pared 7 bases from V and 7 bases from J, leaving 11 bases between. Germline V gene sequence: CDR1 SGDLS, CDR2 YYNGEE. The CDR3 contains 12 residues. The CDR3 loop reads CASGQRGGELFF. The CDR3 DNA sequence: TGTGCCAGCGGACAGCGGGGCGGGGAGCTGTTTTTT.

The gene calls are TRBV27 and TRBJ1-2, with 10 bases fitting TRBD1. Per germline, CDR1 MNHEY and CDR2 SMNVEV (reference sequence). The V segment lost 7 bases and the J segment 7 bases; nucleotides outside the gene matches: 12. The CDR3 runs 15 residues. This CDR3 is CASTHRQGALFGYTF. In nucleotides, the CDR3 is TGTGCCAGCACCCACCGACAGGGGGCGCTTTTTGGCTACACCTTC.

About this clone itself: Other DNA sequences in the sample encode the same CDR3. The rearrangement joins TRBV19 to TRBJ1-2; 11 bases line up with TRBD1. V lost 3 bases to trimming and J lost 4 bases; unmatched junction nucleotides: 1. CDR3 size: 14 residues. The germline CDR1 and CDR2 sequences are LNHDA and SQIVND (reference sequence). The CDR3 sequence is CASSIGTGGYGYTF. The CDR3 coding sequence is TGTGCCAGTAGTATTGGGACAGGGGGCTATGGCTACACCTTC. Combining the CDR3 with reference TRBV19 and TRBJ1-2 gives the whole variable domain DGGITQSPKYLFRKEGQNVTLSCEQNLNHDAMYWYRQDPGQGLRLIYYSQIVNDFQKGDIAEGYSVSREKKESFPLTVTSAQKNPTAFYLCASSIGTGGYGYTFGSGTRLTVV.

This chain connects TRBV7-9 to TRBJ1-3; D is unresolved. This CDR3 has 14 residues. Germline CDR1 reads SEHNR; CDR2 reads FQNEAQ (reference sequence). The V end was cut by 2 bases, the J end by 0 bases, with 5 bases between. The CDR3 bases are TGTGCCAGCAGCTTATTCATCTCTGGAAACACCATATATTTT. It yields the protein CASSLFISGNTIYF.

The chain has TRBV7-9 and TRBJ2-3, with D perhaps matching TRBD2 (6 bases). Trimming took off 9 bases at V and 6 bases at J, with 19 bases between the two ends. The germline V gene encodes CDR1 SEHNR and CDR2 FQNEAQ (reference sequence). The CDR3 sequence is 14 residues long. CDR3 sequence reads: CASQRAGSRDTQYF. The CDR3 DNA is TGTGCCAGTCAGCGGGCTGGGTCCAGGGATACGCAGTATTTT.

V gene TRBV7-2 combines with J gene TRBJ2-7; weak D call: TRBD1 (5 bases). Germline-derived CDR1 and CDR2 are SGHTA and FQGNSA. Trimming took off 5 bases at V and 0 bases at J, with 14 bases between the two ends. This CDR3 has 15 residues. CDR3 in amino acids: CASSPSRARSYEQYF. CDR3 in DNA: TGTGCCAGCAGCCCGTCCAGGGCCCGCTCCTACGAGCAGTACTTC.

This clone is a singleton in its sample. The V call is TRBV4-1, the J call TRBJ2-5; the D gene is possibly TRBD1 (5 bases). The length of the CDR3 is 14 residues. V was cut by 0 bases and J by 5 bases, with 10 bases left in between. CDR1 and CDR2 from the germline V gene are MGHRA and YSYEKL. The CDR3 region is CASSQDIRVETQYF. The CDR3 region has the DNA TGCGCCAGCAGCCAAGATATCAGGGTTGAGACCCAGTACTTC.

V is TRBV25-1 and J is TRBJ1-5; D unclear. The V and J ends lost 2 bases and 7 bases respectively, with 9 bases between them. The CDR3 contains 13 residues. The germline CDR1 and CDR2 sequences are MGHDK and SYGVNS. The CDR3 DNA reads TGTGCCAGCAGTGAAGGACCAAGACAGCCCCAGCATTTT. Protein: CASSEGPRQPQHF. Looking up the rest from reference TRBV25-1 and TRBJ1-5 gives the full variable domain: EADIYQTPRYLVIGTGKKITLECSQTMGHDKMYWYQQDPGMELHLIHYSYGVNSTEKGDLSSESTVSRIRTEHFPLTLESARPSHTSQYLCASSEGPRQPQHFGDGTRLSIL.